Given below is one T cell receptor beta chain in context. The antigen remains undetermined. The CDR3 is made up of 16 amino acids. V lost 5 bases to trimming and J lost 4 bases, with 19 bases between them. CDR1 and CDR2 (germline): ENHRY, SYGVKD. Profiling relied on immunoSEQ multiplex PCR, and the TCRdb table lists in-frame clones only, not all of them. Of more than 1.2 million clones in the sample, 98% were seen once. This sample stems from a study of shared clonotypes between healthy human individuals. Study-level background: Researchers assigned three CD4 naive, three CD4 memory, two CD8 naive and one CD8 memory plate to each donor.

Study conclusions and caveats: Estimated richness was generally greater in naive than memory subsets.

The sequenced sample was naive CD4+ T cells sorted from blood. The subset: CD45RA+ positively selected. The chain uses TRBV10-3 and TRBJ2-3; TRBD2 is a possible D gene (5 bases). The TCR originated in a young man in good health. CDR3 in DNA: TGTGCCATCAGTCTAAAAGCGGCCGTCCCAGCAGATACGCAGTATTTT. Residues: CAISLKAAVPADTQYF.